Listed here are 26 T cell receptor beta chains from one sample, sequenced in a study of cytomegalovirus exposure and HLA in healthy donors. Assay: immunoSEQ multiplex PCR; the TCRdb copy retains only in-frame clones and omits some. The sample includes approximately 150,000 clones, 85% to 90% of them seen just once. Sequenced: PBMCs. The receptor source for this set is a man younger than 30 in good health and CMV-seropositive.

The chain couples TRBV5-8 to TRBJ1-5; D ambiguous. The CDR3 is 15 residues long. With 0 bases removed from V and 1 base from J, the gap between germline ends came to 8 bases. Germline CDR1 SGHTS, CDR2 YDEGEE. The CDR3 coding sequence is TGTGCCAGCAGCTTGGGGCCCGGGAGCAATCAGCCCCAGCATTTT. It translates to CASSLGPGSNQPQHF.

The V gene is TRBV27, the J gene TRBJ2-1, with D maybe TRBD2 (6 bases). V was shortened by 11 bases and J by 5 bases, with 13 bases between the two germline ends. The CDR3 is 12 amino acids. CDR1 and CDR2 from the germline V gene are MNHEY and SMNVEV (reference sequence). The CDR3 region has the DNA TGTGCCGCCGGGGGTCGGAACAATGAGCAGTTCTTC. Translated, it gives CAAGGRNNEQFF.

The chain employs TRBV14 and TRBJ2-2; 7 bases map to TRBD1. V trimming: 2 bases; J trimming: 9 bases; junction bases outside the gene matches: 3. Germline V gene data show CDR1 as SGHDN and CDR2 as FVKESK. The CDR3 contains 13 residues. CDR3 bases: TGTGCCAGCAGCCAAAGGGGGCTCCGGGAGCTGTTTTTT. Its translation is CASSQRGLRELFF.

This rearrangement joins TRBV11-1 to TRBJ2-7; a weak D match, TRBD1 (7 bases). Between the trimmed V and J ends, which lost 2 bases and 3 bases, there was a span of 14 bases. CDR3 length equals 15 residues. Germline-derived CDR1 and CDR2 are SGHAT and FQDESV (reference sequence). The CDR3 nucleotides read TGTGCCAGCAGCTTATCCCCAGGGGGACTCTACGAGCAGTACTTC. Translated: CASSLSPGGLYEQYF.

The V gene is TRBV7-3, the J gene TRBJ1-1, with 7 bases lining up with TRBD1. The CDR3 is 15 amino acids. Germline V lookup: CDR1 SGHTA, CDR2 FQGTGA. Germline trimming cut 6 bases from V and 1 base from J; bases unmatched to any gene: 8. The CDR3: CASRAGGFRNTEAFF. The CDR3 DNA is TGTGCCAGCAGAGCAGGGGGTTTTAGGAACACTGAAGCTTTCTTT.

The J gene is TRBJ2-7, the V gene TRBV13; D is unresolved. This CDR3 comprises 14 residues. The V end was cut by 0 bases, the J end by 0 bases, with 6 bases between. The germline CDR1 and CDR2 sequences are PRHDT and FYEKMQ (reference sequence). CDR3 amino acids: CASSLGSSSYEQYF. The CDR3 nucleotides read TGTGCCAGCAGCTTAGGGTCTAGCTCCTACGAGCAGTACTTC. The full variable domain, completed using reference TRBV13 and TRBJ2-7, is AAGVIQSPRHLIKEKRETATLKCYPIPRHDTVYWYQQGPGQDPQFLISFYEKMQSDKGSIPDRFSAQQFSDYHSELNMSSLELGDSALYFCASSLGSSSYEQYFGPGTRLTVT.

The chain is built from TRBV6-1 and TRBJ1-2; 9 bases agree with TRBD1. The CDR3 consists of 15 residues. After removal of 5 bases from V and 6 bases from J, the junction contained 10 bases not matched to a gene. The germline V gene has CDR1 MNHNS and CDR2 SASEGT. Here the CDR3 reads CASSTRDRDYDGYTF. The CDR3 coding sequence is TGTGCCAGCAGTACCCGGGACAGGGATTACGATGGCTACACCTTC.

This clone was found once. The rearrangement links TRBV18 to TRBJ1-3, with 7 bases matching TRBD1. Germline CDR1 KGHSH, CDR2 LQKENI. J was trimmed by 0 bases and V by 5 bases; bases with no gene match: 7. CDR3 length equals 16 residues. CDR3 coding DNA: TGTGCCAGCTCAAAGGGACAGATCAACTCTGGAAACACCATATATTTT. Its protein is CASSKGQINSGNTIYF.

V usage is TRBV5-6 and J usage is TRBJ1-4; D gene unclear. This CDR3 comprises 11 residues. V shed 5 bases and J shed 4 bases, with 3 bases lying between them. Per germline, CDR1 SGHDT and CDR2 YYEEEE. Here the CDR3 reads CASSHNEKLFF. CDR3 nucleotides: TGTGCCAGCAGTCATAATGAAAAACTGTTTTTT.

CDR3 protein: CASSDRQGWGTEAFF. The CDR3 coding sequence is TGTGCCAGCAGTGACCGACAGGGTTGGGGGACTGAAGCTTTCTTT. The chain couples TRBV6-1 to TRBJ1-1, with TRBD1 identical over 7 bases. Germline-derived CDR1 and CDR2 are MNHNS and SASEGT. This CDR3 spans 15 amino acids. Germline trimming cut 3 bases from V and 5 bases from J; bases unmatched to any gene: 9.

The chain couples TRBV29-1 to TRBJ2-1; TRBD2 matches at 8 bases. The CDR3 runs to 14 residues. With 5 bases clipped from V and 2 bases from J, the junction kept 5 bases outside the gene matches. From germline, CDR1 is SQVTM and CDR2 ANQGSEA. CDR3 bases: TGCAGCGTTCGAGCGGGAGCAACCTACAATGAGCAGTTCTTC. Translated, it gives CSVRAGATYNEQFF.

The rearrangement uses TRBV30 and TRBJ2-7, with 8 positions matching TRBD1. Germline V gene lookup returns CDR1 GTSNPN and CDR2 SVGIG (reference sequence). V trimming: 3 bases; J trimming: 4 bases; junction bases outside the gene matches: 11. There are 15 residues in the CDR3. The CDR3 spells CAWRFRTGRFYEQYF. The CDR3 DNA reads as TGTGCCTGGAGGTTTCGGACAGGGAGGTTTTACGAGCAGTACTTC. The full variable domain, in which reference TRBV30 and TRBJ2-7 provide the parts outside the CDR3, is SQTIHQWPATLVQPVGSPLSLECTVEGTSNPNLYWYRQAAGRGLQLLFYSVGIGQISSEVPQNLSASRPQDRQFILSSKKLLLSDSGFYLCAWRFRTGRFYEQYFGPGTRLTVT.

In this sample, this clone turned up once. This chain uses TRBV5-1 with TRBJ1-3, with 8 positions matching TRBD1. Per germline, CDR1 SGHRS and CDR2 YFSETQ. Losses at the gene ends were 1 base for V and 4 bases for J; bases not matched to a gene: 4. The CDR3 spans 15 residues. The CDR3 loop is CASSLTDRGGNTIYF. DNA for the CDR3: TGCGCCAGCAGCTTGACCGACAGGGGAGGAAACACCATATATTTT.

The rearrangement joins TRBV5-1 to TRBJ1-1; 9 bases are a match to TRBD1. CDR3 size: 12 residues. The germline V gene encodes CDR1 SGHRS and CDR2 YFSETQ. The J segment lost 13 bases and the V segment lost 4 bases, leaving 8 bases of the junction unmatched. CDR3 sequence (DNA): TGCGCCAGCAGCCCCGGGACAGGGAAAGGTTTCTTT. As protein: CASSPGTGKGFF.

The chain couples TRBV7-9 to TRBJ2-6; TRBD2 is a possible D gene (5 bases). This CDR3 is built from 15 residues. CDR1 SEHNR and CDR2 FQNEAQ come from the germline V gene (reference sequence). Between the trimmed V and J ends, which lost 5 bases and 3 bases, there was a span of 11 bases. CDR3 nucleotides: TGTGCCAGCAGCCCGACTATGTTTGGGGCCAACGTCCTGACTTTC. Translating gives CASSPTMFGANVLTF. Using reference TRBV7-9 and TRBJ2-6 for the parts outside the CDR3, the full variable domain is DTGVSQNPRHKITKRGQNVTFRCDPISEHNRLYWYRQTLGQGPEFLTYFQNEAQLEKSRLLSDRFSAERPKGSFSTLEIQRTEQGDSAMYLCASSPTMFGANVLTFGAGSRLTVL.

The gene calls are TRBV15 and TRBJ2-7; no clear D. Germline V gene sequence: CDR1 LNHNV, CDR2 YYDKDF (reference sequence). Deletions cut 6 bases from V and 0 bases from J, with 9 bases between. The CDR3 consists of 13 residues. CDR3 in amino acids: CATRLTGSYEQYF. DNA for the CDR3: TGTGCCACCAGGTTGACGGGCTCCTACGAGCAGTACTTC. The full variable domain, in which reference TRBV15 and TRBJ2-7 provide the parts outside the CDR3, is DAMVIQNPRYQVTQFGKPVTLSCSQTLNHNVMYWYQQKSSQAPKLLFHYYDKDFNNEADTPDNFQSRRPNTSFCFLDIRSPGLGDTAMYLCATRLTGSYEQYFGPGTRLTVT.

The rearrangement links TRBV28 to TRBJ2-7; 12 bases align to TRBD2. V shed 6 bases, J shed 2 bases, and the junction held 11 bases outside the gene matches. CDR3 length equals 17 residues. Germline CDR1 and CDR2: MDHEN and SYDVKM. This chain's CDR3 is CASRINAGLAGPYEQYF. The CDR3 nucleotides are TGTGCCAGCAGGATCAACGCTGGACTAGCGGGACCCTACGAGCAGTACTTC.

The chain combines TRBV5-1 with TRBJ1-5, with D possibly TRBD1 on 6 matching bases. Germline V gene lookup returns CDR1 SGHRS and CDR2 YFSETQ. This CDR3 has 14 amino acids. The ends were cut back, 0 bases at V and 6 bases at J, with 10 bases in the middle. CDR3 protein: CASSLAGDAQPQHF. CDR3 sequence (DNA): TGCGCCAGCAGCTTGGCAGGGGATGCTCAGCCCCAGCATTTT.

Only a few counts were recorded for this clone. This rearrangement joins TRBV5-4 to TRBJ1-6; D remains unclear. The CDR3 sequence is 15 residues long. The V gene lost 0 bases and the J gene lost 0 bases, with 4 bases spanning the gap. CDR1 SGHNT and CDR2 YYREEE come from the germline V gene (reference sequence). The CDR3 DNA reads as TGTGCCAGCAGCTTGGACAGCTCCTATAATTCACCCCTCCACTTT. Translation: CASSLDSSYNSPLHF.

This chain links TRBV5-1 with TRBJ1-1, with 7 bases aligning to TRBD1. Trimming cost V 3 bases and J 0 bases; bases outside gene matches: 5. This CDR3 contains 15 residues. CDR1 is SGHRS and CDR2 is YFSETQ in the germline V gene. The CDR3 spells CASSSSTGMNTEAFF. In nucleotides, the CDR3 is TGCGCCAGCAGCTCCTCGACAGGGATGAACACTGAAGCTTTCTTT.

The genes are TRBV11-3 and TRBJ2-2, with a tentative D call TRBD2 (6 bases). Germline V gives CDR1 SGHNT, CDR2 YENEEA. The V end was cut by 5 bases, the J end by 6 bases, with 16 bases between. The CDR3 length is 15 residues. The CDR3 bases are TGTGCCAGCAGCCGTAGCGGTTTCCCGGCCGGGGAGCTGTTTTTT. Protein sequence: CASSRSGFPAGELFF.

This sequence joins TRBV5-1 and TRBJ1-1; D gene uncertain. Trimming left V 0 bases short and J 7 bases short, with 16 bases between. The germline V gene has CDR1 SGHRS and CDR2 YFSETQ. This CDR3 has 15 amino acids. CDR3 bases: TGCGCCAGCAGCTTGGCCTCCGTGACAATCAATGAAGCTTTCTTT. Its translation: CASSLASVTINEAFF.

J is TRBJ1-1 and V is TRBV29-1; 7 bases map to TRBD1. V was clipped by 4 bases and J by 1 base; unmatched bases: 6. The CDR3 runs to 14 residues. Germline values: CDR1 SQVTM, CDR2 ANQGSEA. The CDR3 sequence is CSVGGGQENTEAFF. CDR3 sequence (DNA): TGCAGCGTTGGGGGAGGACAGGAGAACACTGAAGCTTTCTTT. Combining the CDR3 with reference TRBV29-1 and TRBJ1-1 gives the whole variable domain SAVISQKPSRDICQRGTSLTIQCQVDSQVTMMFWYRQQPGQSLTLIATANQGSEATYESGFVIDKFPISRPNLTFSTLTVSNMSPEDSSIYLCSVGGGQENTEAFFGQGTRLTVV.

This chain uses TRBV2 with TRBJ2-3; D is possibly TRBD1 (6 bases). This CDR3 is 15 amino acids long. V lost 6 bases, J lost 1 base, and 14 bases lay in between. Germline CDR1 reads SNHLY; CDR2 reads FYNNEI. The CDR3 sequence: CASRLQGKRTDTQYF. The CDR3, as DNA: TGTGCCAGCAGGCTCCAGGGGAAGCGCACAGATACGCAGTATTTT.

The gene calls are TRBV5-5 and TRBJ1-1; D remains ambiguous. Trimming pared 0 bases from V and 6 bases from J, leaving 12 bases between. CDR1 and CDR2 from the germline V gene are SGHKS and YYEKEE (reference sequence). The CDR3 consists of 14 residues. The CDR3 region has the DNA TGTGCCAGCAGCTTGGTCAGGCACTCTCCTGAAGCTTTCTTT. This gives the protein CASSLVRHSPEAFF.

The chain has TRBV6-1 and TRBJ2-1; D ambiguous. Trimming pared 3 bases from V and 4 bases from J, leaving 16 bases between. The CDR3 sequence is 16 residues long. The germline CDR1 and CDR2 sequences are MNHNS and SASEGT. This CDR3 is CASSDQLWANYNEQFF. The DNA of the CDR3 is TGTGCCAGCAGTGACCAACTTTGGGCCAATTACAATGAGCAGTTCTTC.